One and the same sample provided the 8 T cell receptor beta chains below, sequenced in a study of control samples from healthy donors and cancer patients. This table comes from immunoSEQ multiplex PCR, and its TCRdb copy is limited to in-frame clones, with some not included. Of under 90,000 clones in the sample, about 92% were seen once. Sequencing used blood. These receptors all stem from a woman aged 60 to 75 in good health.

The CDR3: CSATNSNEQYF. CDR3 DNA sequence: TGCAGCGCGACAAACAGCAACGAGCAGTACTTC. This chain joins TRBV29-1 and TRBJ2-7, with D hard to call. Per the germline V gene, CDR1 is SQVTM and CDR2 is ANQGSEA. V was shortened by 7 bases and J by 5 bases, with 12 bases between the two germline ends. The CDR3 totals 11 residues.

The chain carries TRBV23-1 and TRBJ2-5; the D call may be TRBD1 or TRBD2 (6 bases each). TRBV23-1 is flagged as an ORF with uncertain function. Trimming left V 7 bases short and J 2 bases short, with 11 bases between. This CDR3 has 13 residues. CDR3 nucleotides: TGCGCCAGCAATCTAGGGGGGCAAGAGACCCAGTACTTC. Translating it yields CASNLGGQETQYF.

The chain combines TRBV7-3 with TRBJ1-1; unclear D gene. The CDR3 length is 14 residues. With 3 bases removed from V and 1 base from J, the gap between germline ends came to 9 bases. Germline lookup yields CDR1 SGHTA and CDR2 FQGTGA. CDR3: CASSLDLGNTEAFF. CDR3 sequence (DNA): TGTGCCAGCAGCTTGGATCTGGGGAACACTGAAGCTTTCTTT.

The chain couples TRBV9 to TRBJ2-4; 7 bases fit TRBD2. Germline-derived CDR1 and CDR2 are SGDLS and YYNGEE. The CDR3 totals 14 residues. V lost 4 bases, J lost 9 bases, and 10 bases stayed unmatched. In DNA, the CDR3 is TGTGCCAGCAGCATTGGCGGCGGGAGTGGCATTCAGTACTTC. It specifies CASSIGGGSGIQYF.

V is TRBV5-4 and J is TRBJ2-1, with TRBD1 matching 7 bases. Germline V lookup: CDR1 SGHNT, CDR2 YYREEE (reference sequence). There are 16 residues in the CDR3. V was clipped by 2 bases and J by 5 bases; unmatched bases: 10. The CDR3 DNA sequence: TGTGCCAGCAGCTTCCCGGGGACAGCTGGGAACAATGAGCAGTTCTTC. Residues: CASSFPGTAGNNEQFF.

The rearrangement uses TRBV7-9 and TRBJ2-5; D is undetermined. CDR1 and CDR2 from the germline V gene are SEHNR and FQNEAQ (reference sequence). This CDR3 region has 12 residues. The V end lost 5 bases, the J end lost 0 bases, and 4 bases lay between the germline ends. This chain's CDR3 is CASSTYQETQYF. In DNA, the CDR3 is TGTGCCAGCAGCACATACCAAGAGACCCAGTACTTC.

The CDR3 nucleotides read TGTGCCTGGAGTCCGACGGGCCTGCCACCCCTCCACTTT. This translates into CAWSPTGLPPLHF. The chain combines TRBV30 with TRBJ1-6; no reliable D call. Between the trimmed V and J ends, which lost 2 bases and 11 bases, there was a span of 13 bases. CDR3 length: 13 residues. Germline-derived CDR1 and CDR2 are GTSNPN and SVGIG (reference sequence).

This clone appeared a single time. The chain links TRBV28 to TRBJ1-1; D is unclear. In germline, CDR1 is MDHEN, CDR2 SYDVKM. V was clipped by 1 base and J by 4 bases, with 13 bases between them. This CDR3 contains 15 residues. The CDR3 nucleotides are TGTGCCAGCAGTTTATCCCTAGTCTCGGCCACTGAAGCTTTCTTT. It yields the protein CASSLSLVSATEAFF.